The TCR beta chain described here comes from a study of shared clonotypes between healthy human individuals. Study conclusions and caveats: Represented diversity, genetic and exposure-history alike, was limited by few donors.

Trimming cost V 4 bases and J 4 bases, with 17 bases left between them. In germline, CDR1 is LNHDA, CDR2 SQIVND (reference sequence). This CDR3 spans 17 amino acids. With regard to this clone: Its antigen remains unidentified.

Positively selected for CCR7, the CD45RO-negative cells used as naive CD8 cells excluded terminally differentiated effector memory CD45RA+ cells. Method: immunoSEQ multiplex PCR; TCRdb's copy keeps in-frame clones and lacks some. The sample yields more than 550,000 clones, around 90% seen once. The sequence derives from a man aged 25-45 years in good health. The chain joins TRBV19 to TRBJ2-6; the D gene is possibly TRBD1 (6 bases). The sample consisted of naive CD8+ T cells sorted from blood. For the CDR3, the DNA is TGTGCCAGTAGTAACAATCCCCAGGGGACCGGGGCCAACGTCCTGACTTTC. This sequence encodes CASSNNPQGTGANVLTF.